The T cell receptor beta chain described here comes from a study of blood T cells in healthy people across ages. Regarding the study as a whole: Among T cells, TCR beta diversity per million cells dropped roughly linearly as age rose.

With regard to this clonotype: Antigen: not known.

Per germline, CDR1 DFQATT and CDR2 SNEGSKA (reference sequence). The CDR3 loop spans 14 amino acids. V shed 5 bases and J 2 bases; nucleotides not matched to a gene: 8. For the second PCR, which ran for about 7 to 12 cycles, a sample-barcoded 5' primer and a J-beta primer mix were used. From the 5' RACE reads, TCRdb called clonotypes with MiXCR, one entry per CDR3 protein. The table lists 850,000 or so distinct CDR3 sequences, 25% to 30% of them singletons. This chain connects TRBV20-1 to TRBJ2-5, with TRBD1 matching over 7 bases. Specimen: blood. This TCR was sampled from a woman older than 75 in good health. CDR3 region: CSALDRARQETQYF. CDR3 DNA sequence: TGCAGTGCTTTAGACAGGGCGCGACAAGAGACCCAGTACTTC.